The clone carrying this T cell receptor (beta chain) was recorded a few times. Libraries were prepared by immunoSEQ multiplex PCR; TCRdb keeps only in-frame clonotypes and omits some of them. This sample has 150,000 or so clones, with 77% found just once. The data are from a study of blood T cell repertoires in COVID-19. Germline V gene sequence: CDR1 SGHRS, CDR2 YFSETQ. J gave up 6 bases and V 2 bases, and 9 bases lay outside the gene matches. The CDR3 runs to 15 residues. The rearrangement uses TRBV5-1 and TRBJ2-7; 9 bases match TRBD1. The sample taken for sequencing was peripheral blood. This sequence originates from a woman aged 45 to 65 with active or convalescent COVID-19. CDR3 protein: CASSLDLQGAGEQYF. CDR3 bases: TGCGCCAGCAGCTTAGACCTACAGGGGGCAGGCGAGCAGTACTTC.